A selection of T cell receptor beta chains follows, all from one sample in a study of blood T cells in healthy people across ages. MiXCR, run by TCRdb on the 5' RACE reads, gives a single entry per CDR3 protein. The table records 750,000 to 950,000 distinct CDR3 sequences, roughly 25% of them present only once. The same sample was also studied in work on T cells of mothers and their children.

Sequenced sample: blood. The receptors derive from a boy aged 10-17 years in good health. The CDR3 runs from the conserved cysteine through the conserved F or W. The D gene is left open where the match is weak. Clone size appears in some rows only: once, few, many, or a class for an expanded clone.

d_gene,v_gene,j_gene,len,abundance,CDR3nt,CDR3aa
-,TRBV7-2,TRBJ1-1,14,-,TGTGCCAGCAGCTTCCAGGGGTTGGGCACTGAAGCTTTCTTT,CASSFQGLGTEAFF
TRBD1,TRBV12-3/TRBV12-4,TRBJ2-7,15,-,TGTGCCAGCAGTTTTGGACAGGCCAGCTCCTACGAGCAGTACTTC,CASSFGQASSYEQYF
TRBD1,TRBV3-1,TRBJ2-1,16,-,TGTGCCAGCCGGGGAGTAGGGGACAGGAAGAACAATGAGCAGTTCTTC,CASRGVGDRKNNEQFF
TRBD2,TRBV7-6,TRBJ2-1,15,-,TGTGCCAGCAGCCCTAGCGGGACCTCCTACAATGAGCAGTTCTTC,CASSPSGTSYNEQFF
-,TRBV7-2,TRBJ2-3,19,-,TGTGCCAGCACCCGGGGAGGTTTAAGGGATTATTGGGGCACAGATACGCAGTATTTT,CASTRGGLRDYWGTDTQYF
TRBD2,TRBV11-2,TRBJ2-5,13,many,TGTGCCAGCAGCCAGCCGGGGGGGGAGACCCAGTACTTC,CASSQPGGETQYF
-,TRBV7-9,TRBJ1-4,15,few,TGTGCCAGCAGAGAACCCGGGGATTCTAATGAAAAACTGTTTTTT,CASREPGDSNEKLFF
-,TRBV27,TRBJ2-3,14,few,TGTGCCAGCAGTTCCTCCTGGACCACAGATACGCAGTATTTT,CASSSSWTTDTQYF
TRBD2,TRBV12-5,TRBJ2-4,18,-,TGTGCTAGTGGTCAACTTCCTAGCGGGGGGCGTGACAAAAACATTCAGTACTTC,CASGQLPSGGRDKNIQYF
TRBD2,TRBV10-3,TRBJ2-7,15,-,TGTGCCATCAGGGGGACTAGCGGGACCTCCTACGAGCAGTACTTC,CAIRGTSGTSYEQYF
-,TRBV11-2,TRBJ1-2,14,-,TGTGCCAGCAGCTTGAGGGGCAGTAACTATGGCTACACCTTC,CASSLRGSNYGYTF
TRBD1,TRBV24-1,TRBJ2-7,14,few,TGTGCCACCAGTCACCGGGACAGGGCCTACGAGCAGTACTTC,CATSHRDRAYEQYF
-,TRBV5-1,TRBJ1-5,15,-,TGCGCCAGCGCGGTGACAGACCCTAGCTATCAGCCCCAGCATTTT,CASAVTDPSYQPQHF
TRBD2,TRBV2,TRBJ2-5,16,-,TGTGCCAGCAGGGTAGGACTAGCGGAAAACCAAGAGACCCAGTACTTC,CASRVGLAENQETQYF
-,TRBV14,TRBJ2-3,17,-,TGTGCCAGCAGCCCCGGGCTTTCGGTAGTGCCCGCGGATACGCAGTATTTT,CASSPGLSVVPADTQYF
-,TRBV6-5,TRBJ2-4,13,few,TGTGCCAGCAGTCGGACGGCCAAAAACATTCAGTACTTC,CASSRTAKNIQYF
TRBD2,TRBV30,TRBJ2-3,13,few,TGTGCCTGGCAGGGACTAGCGGGGTTTACGCGGTATTTT,CAWQGLAGFTRYF
TRBD1,TRBV18,TRBJ1-5,15,few,TGTGCCAGCGCCTCCGGCACAGGGGGAAATCAGCCCCAGCATTTT,CASASGTGGNQPQHF
-,TRBV3-1,TRBJ1-1,14,few,TGTGCCAGCAGCCAAGAGGATTACCGAGTTGAAGCTTTCTTT,CASSQEDYRVEAFF
-,TRBV7-8,TRBJ2-1,15,few,TGTGCCAGCAGCCCCTCTGTGGGTTCCTACAATGAGCAGTTCTTC,CASSPSVGSYNEQFF
-,TRBV18,TRBJ1-2,13,-,TGTGCCAGCTCACCTATAGGGGATGATGGCTACACCTTC,CASSPIGDDGYTF
-,TRBV5-1,TRBJ2-5,14,few,TGCGCCAGCAGCTTGGATGTCTCCCAAGAGACCCAGTACTTC,CASSLDVSQETQYF
TRBD1,TRBV29-1,TRBJ1-1,13,-,TGCAGCGGCGGACAGGGTGATTACACTGAAGCTTTCTTT,CSGGQGDYTEAFF
-,TRBV4-2,TRBJ2-1,12,few,TGTGCCAGCGAGGGTAGGGACGATGAGCAGTTCTTC,CASEGRDDEQFF
-,TRBV4-1,TRBJ2-7,16,-,TGCGCCAGCAGCCAAGATGTCTCCAGAAACTCCTACGAGCAGTACTTC,CASSQDVSRNSYEQYF
-,TRBV12-3/TRBV12-4,TRBJ2-5,13,-,TGTGCCAGCCGGGAGATGGGGCAAGAGACCCAGTACTTC,CASREMGQETQYF
-,TRBV9,TRBJ2-5,14,once,TGTGCCAGCAGCCCCAAGGGCTTGGAAGAGACCCAGTACTTC,CASSPKGLEETQYF
-,TRBV10-3,TRBJ2-5,13,many,TGTGCCATCACCCCAAACGTCCAAGAGACCCAGTACTTC,CAITPNVQETQYF
-,TRBV13,TRBJ2-5,14,-,TGTGCCAGCAGCTTATATTTCGGAGGGGAGACCCAGTACTTC,CASSLYFGGETQYF
TRBD1,TRBV5-1,TRBJ1-2,16,-,TGCGCCAGCAGACAGCTTACGGACAGGGGGAGGATTGGCTACACCTTC,CASRQLTDRGRIGYTF
TRBD1,TRBV6-6,TRBJ1-6,12,-,TGTGCCAGCAGCGACAGGGGGCAAGCCCTCCACTTT,CASSDRGQALHF
TRBD2,TRBV29-1,TRBJ2-5,15,-,TGCAGCGTTCGAGGAGGACTAGCGGGGGAAGAGACCCAGTACTTC,CSVRGGLAGEETQYF
TRBD2,TRBV12-3/TRBV12-4,TRBJ2-1,16,few,TGTGCCAGCAGTTTTAGAGCGGGGGGGCGGGGCAATGAGCAGTTCTTC,CASSFRAGGRGNEQFF
-,TRBV30,TRBJ2-3,14,-,TGTGCCTGGAGTGATTCGCAGGTCACAGATACGCAGTATTTT,CAWSDSQVTDTQYF
-,TRBV7-2,TRBJ1-1,13,-,TGTGCCAGCAGCTCACATATTACAGGTGAAGCTTTCTTT,CASSSHITGEAFF
-,TRBV28,TRBJ2-4,15,few,TGTGCCAGCGGGGCACGATGGCAAGGCAAAAACATTCAGTACTTC,CASGARWQGKNIQYF
TRBD1,TRBV12-3/TRBV12-4,TRBJ2-1,13,-,TGTGCCCCGAGGGACAGGGTCCACAATGAGCAGTTCTTC,CAPRDRVHNEQFF
-,TRBV7-9,TRBJ2-4,16,-,TGTGCCAGCAGCTCCGGGGCGGGACTAGCCAAAAACATTCAGTACTTC,CASSSGAGLAKNIQYF
-,TRBV2,TRBJ1-4,14,-,TGTGCCAGCAGGACACAGACGGTGGAGAAGAAACTGTTTTTT,CASRTQTVEKKLFF
-,TRBV7-9,TRBJ1-1,14,-,TGTGCCAGCAGCTTAGGCCTGGGAGGTACTGAAGCTTTCTTT,CASSLGLGGTEAFF
-,TRBV12-3/TRBV12-4,TRBJ2-1,11,many,TGTGCCAGCAGTTTAGCGGGGGAGCAGTTCTTC,CASSLAGEQFF
-,TRBV7-3,TRBJ2-3,12,-,TGTGCCAGCAGCCCTAACGCAGATGCGCAGTATTTT,CASSPNADAQYF
TRBD1,TRBV20-1,TRBJ2-5,14,few,TGCAGTGCTAGGGACAGGGGATATCGGGAGACCCAGTACTTC,CSARDRGYRETQYF
-,TRBV7-9,TRBJ1-2,18,-,TGTGCCAGCAGCTTAGGGGAGATCGGAGGAGCGTCTTATGAAGGCTACACCTTC,CASSLGEIGGASYEGYTF
TRBD2,TRBV5-1,TRBJ2-7,17,-,TGCGCCAGCAGCTTGGGTCTAGCGGGGGGGATCTCCTACGAGCAGTACTTC,CASSLGLAGGISYEQYF
-,TRBV6-5,TRBJ1-6,14,few,TGTGCCAGCAGCCGGACAGACCTTAATTCACCCCTCCACTTT,CASSRTDLNSPLHF
-,TRBV6-5,TRBJ2-1,11,-,TGTGCCAGCAGAAAGCTTCAGGAGCAGTTCTTC,CASRKLQEQFF
-,TRBV20-1,TRBJ2-7,15,-,TGCAGTGCTACTAATAGACAGCAAATCTCCTACGAGCAGTACTTC,CSATNRQQISYEQYF
TRBD1,TRBV7-9,TRBJ2-7,12,few,TGTGCCAGCAGCCCCGGGACAGGGGATTGGTACTTC,CASSPGTGDWYF
TRBD2,TRBV12-5,TRBJ2-3,17,-,TGTGCTAGTGGTTTCGGGGTGTCGAGCGGGGGCACAGATACGCAGTATTTT,CASGFGVSSGGTDTQYF